One sample yielded the 2 T cell receptor beta chains listed below, sequenced in a study of blood T cell repertoires in COVID-19. The data were produced by immunoSEQ multiplex PCR, yet TCRdb's version contains in-frame clones alone and is incomplete. This table has fewer than 250,000 clones, under 90% appearing once. Sequencing input: PBMCs or T cells enriched from blood (not recorded which). The receptors come from a middle-aged woman who had been exposed to COVID-19.

In this sample, this clone turned up a few times. The rearrangement links TRBV11-2 to TRBJ2-3; D is unresolved. From germline, CDR1 is SGHAT and CDR2 FQNNGV. Trimming took 7 bases from V and 6 from J, leaving 11 bases between them. This CDR3 contains 12 residues. The DNA of the CDR3 is TGTGCCAGCATCCCAGGTGGGGATACGCAGTATTTT. Translation: CASIPGGDTQYF. The whole variable domain, remainder taken from reference TRBV11-2 and TRBJ2-3, is EAGVAQSPRYKIIEKRQSVAFWCNPISGHATLYWYQQILGQGPKLLIQFQNNGVVDDSQLPKDRFSAERLKGVDSTLKIQPAKLEDSAVYLCASIPGGDTQYFGPGTRLTVL.

The rearrangement joins TRBV10-3 to TRBJ1-6, with 12 bases fitting TRBD1. Germline CDR1 reads ENHRY; CDR2 reads SYGVKD. This CDR3 contains 19 residues. V lost 2 bases and J lost 8; bases outside the gene matches: 13. The CDR3 region has the DNA TGTGCCATCAGTGAGCGTTTAACCGGGACAGGGGGCGCGGATTCACCCCTCCACTTT. This gives the protein CAISERLTGTGGADSPLHF.